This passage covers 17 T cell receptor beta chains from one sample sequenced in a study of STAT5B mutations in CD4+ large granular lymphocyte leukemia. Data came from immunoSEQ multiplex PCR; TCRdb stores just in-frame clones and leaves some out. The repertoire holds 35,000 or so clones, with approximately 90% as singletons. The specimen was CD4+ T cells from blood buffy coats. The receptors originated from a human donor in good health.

CDR3: CASSLFRARETQYF. CDR3 bases: TGTGCCAGCAGTTTATTCAGGGCAAGAGAGACCCAGTACTTC. The chain is built from TRBV27 and TRBJ2-5, with TRBD1 as a possible D gene (5 bases). Trimming cost V 1 base and J 4 bases, with 10 bases left between them. The germline V gene encodes CDR1 MNHEY and CDR2 SMNVEV (reference sequence). The CDR3 consists of 14 residues.

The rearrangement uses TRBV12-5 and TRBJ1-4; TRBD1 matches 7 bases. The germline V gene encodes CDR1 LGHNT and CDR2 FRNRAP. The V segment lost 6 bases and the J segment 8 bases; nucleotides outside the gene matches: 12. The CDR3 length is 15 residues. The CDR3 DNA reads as TGTGCTAGTGGGGGCGAAGGGGGCGCGGGGGAAAAACTGTTTTTT. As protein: CASGGEGGAGEKLFF.

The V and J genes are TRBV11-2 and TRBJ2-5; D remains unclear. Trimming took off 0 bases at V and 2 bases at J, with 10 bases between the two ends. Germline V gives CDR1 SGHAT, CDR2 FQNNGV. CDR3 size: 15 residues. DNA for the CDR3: TGTGCCAGCAGCTTAGATTGGGTGTGGCAAGAGACCCAGTACTTC. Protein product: CASSLDWVWQETQYF.

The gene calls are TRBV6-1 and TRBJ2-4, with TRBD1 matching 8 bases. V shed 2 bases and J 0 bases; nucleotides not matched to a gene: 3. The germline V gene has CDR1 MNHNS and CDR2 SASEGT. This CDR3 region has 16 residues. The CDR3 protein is CASSEWTGLAKNIQYF. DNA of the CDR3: TGTGCCAGCAGTGAATGGACAGGGCTAGCCAAAAACATTCAGTACTTC.

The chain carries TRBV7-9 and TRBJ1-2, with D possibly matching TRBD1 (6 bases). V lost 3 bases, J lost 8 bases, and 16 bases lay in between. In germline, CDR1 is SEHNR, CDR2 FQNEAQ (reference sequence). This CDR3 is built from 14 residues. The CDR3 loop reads CASSFVRGGSGYTF. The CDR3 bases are TGTGCCAGCAGCTTCGTGAGGGGGGGCTCGGGCTACACCTTC.

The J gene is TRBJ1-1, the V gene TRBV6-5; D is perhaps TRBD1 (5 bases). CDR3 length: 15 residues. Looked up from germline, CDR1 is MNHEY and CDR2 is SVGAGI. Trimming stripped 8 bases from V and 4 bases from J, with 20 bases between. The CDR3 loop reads CASDSRRDRGTEAFF. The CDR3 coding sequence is TGTGCCAGCGACTCGCGGCGGGACCGGGGCACTGAAGCTTTCTTT.

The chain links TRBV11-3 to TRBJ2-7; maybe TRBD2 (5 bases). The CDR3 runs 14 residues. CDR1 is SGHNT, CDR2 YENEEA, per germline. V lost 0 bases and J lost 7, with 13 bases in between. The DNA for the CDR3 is TGTGCCAGCAGCTTAGATTCCCTAAGGAGGGAGCAGTACTTC. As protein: CASSLDSLRREQYF.

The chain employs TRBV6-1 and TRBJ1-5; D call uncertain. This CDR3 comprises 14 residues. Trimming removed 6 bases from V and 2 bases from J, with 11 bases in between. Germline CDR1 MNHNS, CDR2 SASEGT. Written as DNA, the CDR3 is TGTGCCAGCAGGGCCGGCTGGGGCAATCAGCCCCAGCATTTT. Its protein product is CASRAGWGNQPQHF.

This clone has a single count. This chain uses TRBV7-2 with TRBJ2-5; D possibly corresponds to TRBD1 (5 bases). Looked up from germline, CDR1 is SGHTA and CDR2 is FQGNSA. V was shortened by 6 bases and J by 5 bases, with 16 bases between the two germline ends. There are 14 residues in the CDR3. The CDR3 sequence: CASSVGHRDETQYF. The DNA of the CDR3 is TGTGCCAGCAGTGTAGGACATCGTGATGAGACCCAGTACTTC.

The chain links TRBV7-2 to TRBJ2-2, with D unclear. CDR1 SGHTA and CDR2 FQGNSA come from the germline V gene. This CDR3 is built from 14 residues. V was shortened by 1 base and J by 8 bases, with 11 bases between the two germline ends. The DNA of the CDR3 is TGTGCCAGCAGCTTAGACCGAGAGAGGGGGGAGCTGTTTTTT. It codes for CASSLDRERGELFF.

CDR3 sequence (DNA): TGTGCCAGCAGCTTATGGGGGGGGGCGCGAAATTCACCCCTCCACTTT. It is translated as CASSLWGGARNSPLHF. The chain employs TRBV13 and TRBJ1-6, with a weak D call TRBD1 (6 bases). The V end lost 2 bases, the J end lost 7 bases, and 15 bases lay between the germline ends. The CDR3 has 16 amino acids. Per germline, CDR1 PRHDT and CDR2 FYEKMQ (reference sequence).

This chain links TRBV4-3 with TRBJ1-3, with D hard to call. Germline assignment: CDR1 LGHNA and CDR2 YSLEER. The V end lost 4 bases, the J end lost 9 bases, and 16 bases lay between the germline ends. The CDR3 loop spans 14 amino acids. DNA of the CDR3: TGCGCCAGCAGCCCCACCCTGCGGATGGGCACCATATATTTT. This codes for CASSPTLRMGTIYF.

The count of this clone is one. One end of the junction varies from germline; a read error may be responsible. The CDR3: CASSFVRGDLGGGHF. The CDR3, as DNA: TGTGCCAGCAGTTTCGTCAGAGGGGACTTAGGGGGGGGGCATTTC. This chain links TRBV6-1 with TRBJ2-7; a weak D match, TRBD2 (7 bases). The CDR3 is 15 amino acids. Germline V gene sequence: CDR1 MNHNS, CDR2 SASEGT.

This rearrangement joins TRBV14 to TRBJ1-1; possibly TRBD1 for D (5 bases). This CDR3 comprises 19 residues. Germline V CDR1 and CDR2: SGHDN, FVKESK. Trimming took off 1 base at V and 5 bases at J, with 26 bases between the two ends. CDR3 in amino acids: CASSQGVFRDPESGTEAFF. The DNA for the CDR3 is TGTGCCAGCAGCCAAGGAGTGTTCCGGGACCCCGAGTCGGGAACTGAAGCTTTCTTT.

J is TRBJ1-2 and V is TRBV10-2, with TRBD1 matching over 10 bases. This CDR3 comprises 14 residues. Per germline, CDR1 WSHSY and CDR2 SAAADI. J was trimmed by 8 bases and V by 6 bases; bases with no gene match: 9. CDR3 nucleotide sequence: TGCGCCAGCAGACTGACAGGGGGCCCGGCCGGCTACACCTTC. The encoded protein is CASRLTGGPAGYTF.

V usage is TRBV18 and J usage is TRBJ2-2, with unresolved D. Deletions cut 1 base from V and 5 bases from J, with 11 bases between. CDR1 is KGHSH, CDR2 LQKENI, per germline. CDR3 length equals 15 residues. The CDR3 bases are TGTGCCAGCTCACCACTCTGGGGTGATACCGGGGAGCTGTTTTTT. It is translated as CASSPLWGDTGELFF. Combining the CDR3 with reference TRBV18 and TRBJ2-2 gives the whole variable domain NAGVMQNPRHLVRRRGQEARLRCSPMKGHSHVYWYRQLPEEGLKFMVYLQKENIIDESGMPKERFSAEFPKEGPSILRIQQVVRGDSAAYFCASSPLWGDTGELFFGEGSRLTVL.

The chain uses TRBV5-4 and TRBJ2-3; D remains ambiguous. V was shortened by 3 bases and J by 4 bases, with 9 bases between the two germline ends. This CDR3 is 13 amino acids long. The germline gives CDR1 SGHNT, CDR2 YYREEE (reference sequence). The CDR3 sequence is CASSSALADTQYF. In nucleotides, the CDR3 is TGTGCCAGCAGCTCGGCCCTTGCAGATACGCAGTATTTT.